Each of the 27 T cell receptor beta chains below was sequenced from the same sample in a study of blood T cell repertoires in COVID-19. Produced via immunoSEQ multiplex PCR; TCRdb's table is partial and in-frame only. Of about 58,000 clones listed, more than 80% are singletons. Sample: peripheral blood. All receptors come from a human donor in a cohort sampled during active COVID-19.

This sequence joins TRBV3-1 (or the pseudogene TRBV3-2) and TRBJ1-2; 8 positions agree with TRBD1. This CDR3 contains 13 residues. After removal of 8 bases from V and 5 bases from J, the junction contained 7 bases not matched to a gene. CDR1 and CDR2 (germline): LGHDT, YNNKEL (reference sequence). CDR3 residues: CASGPGGQYGYTF. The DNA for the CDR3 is TGTGCCAGCGGTCCAGGGGGCCAATATGGCTACACCTTC.

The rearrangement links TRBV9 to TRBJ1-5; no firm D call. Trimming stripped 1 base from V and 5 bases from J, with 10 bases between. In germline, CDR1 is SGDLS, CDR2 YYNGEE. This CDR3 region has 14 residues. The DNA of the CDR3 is TGTGCCAGCAGCGTATATCCGGGAGATCAGCCCCAGCATTTT. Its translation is CASSVYPGDQPQHF.

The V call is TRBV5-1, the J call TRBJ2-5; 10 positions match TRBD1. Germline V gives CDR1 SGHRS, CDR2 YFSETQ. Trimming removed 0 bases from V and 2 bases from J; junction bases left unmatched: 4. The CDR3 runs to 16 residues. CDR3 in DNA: TGCGCCAGCAGCTTGGGGGGACAGGGGCAACAAGAGACCCAGTACTTC. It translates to CASSLGGQGQQETQYF.

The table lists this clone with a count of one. The CDR3 DNA sequence: TGTGCCAGCCTCCAAAAACGGGGGGGCACAGATACGCAGTATTTT. Amino acids: CASLQKRGGTDTQYF. The rearrangement joins TRBV2 to TRBJ2-3; 7 bases are shared with TRBD2. The length of the CDR3 is 15 residues. The trim removed 8 bases at V and 1 base at J, leaving 9 bases unmatched. Germline-derived CDR1 and CDR2 are SNHLY and FYNNEI.

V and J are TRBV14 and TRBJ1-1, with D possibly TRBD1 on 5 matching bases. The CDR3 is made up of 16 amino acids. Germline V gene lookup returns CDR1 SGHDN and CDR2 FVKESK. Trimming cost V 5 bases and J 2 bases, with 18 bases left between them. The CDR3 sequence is CASSLDLGQQNTEAFF. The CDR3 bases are TGTGCCAGCAGCTTGGATTTAGGACAACAAAACACTGAAGCTTTCTTT. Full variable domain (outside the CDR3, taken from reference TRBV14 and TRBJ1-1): EAGVTQFPSHSVIEKGQTVTLRCDPISGHDNLYWYRRVMGKEIKFLLHFVKESKQDESGMPNNRFLAERTGGTYSTLKVQPAELEDSGVYFCASSLDLGQQNTEAFFGQGTRLTVV.

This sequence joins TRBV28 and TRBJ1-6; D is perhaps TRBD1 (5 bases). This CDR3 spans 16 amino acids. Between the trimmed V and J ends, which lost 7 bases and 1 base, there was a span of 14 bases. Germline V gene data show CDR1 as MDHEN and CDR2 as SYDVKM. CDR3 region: CASNPSGRSYNSPLHF. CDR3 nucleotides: TGTGCCAGCAACCCTTCAGGGAGGTCCTATAATTCACCCCTCCACTTT.

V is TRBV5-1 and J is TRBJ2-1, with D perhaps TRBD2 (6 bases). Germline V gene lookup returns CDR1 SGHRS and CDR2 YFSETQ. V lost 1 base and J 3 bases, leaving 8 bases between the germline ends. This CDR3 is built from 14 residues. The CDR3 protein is CASSLRDFYNEQFF. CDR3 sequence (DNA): TGCGCCAGCAGCTTGCGGGACTTCTACAATGAGCAGTTCTTC.

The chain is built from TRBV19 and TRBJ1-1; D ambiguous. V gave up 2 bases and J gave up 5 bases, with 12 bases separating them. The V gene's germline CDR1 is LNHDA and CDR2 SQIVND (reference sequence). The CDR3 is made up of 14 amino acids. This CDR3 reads CASSIKMGRTEAFF. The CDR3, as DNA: TGTGCCAGTAGTATAAAAATGGGGAGGACTGAAGCTTTCTTT.

The CDR3: CASSRKAQAQPQHF. The CDR3 nucleotides read TGTGCCAGCAGTAGGAAGGCGCAGGCGCAGCCCCAGCATTTT. The chain recombines TRBV6-5 with TRBJ1-5; D remains ambiguous. The V end was cut by 5 bases, the J end by 7 bases, with 15 bases between. CDR3 length: 14 amino acids. Germline V CDR1 and CDR2: MNHEY, SVGAGI.

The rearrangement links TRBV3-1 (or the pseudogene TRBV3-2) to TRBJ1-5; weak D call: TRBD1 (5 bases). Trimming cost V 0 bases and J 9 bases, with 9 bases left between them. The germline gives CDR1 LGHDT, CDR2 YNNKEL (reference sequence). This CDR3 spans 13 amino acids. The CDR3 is CASSQESGLPQHF. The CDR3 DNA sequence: TGTGCCAGCAGCCAAGAATCAGGGCTGCCCCAGCATTTT.

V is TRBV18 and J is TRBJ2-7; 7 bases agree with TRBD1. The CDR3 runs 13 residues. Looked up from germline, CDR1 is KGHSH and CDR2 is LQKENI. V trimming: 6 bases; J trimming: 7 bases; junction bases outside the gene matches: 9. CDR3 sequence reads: CASSYGQAQEQYF. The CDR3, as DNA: TGTGCCAGCTCCTATGGACAGGCTCAAGAGCAGTACTTC.

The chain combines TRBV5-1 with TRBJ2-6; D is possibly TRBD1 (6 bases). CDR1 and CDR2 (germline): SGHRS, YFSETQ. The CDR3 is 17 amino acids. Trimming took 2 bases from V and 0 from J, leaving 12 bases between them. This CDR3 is CASSLQGRNSGANVLTF. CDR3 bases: TGCGCCAGCAGCTTACAGGGCAGGAACTCTGGGGCCAACGTCCTGACTTTC.

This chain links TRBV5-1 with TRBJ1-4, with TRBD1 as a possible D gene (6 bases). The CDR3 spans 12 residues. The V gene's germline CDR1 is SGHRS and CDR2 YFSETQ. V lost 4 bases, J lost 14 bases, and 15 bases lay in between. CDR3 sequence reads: CASSTEGGVLFF. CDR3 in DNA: TGCGCCAGCAGCACCGAGGGGGGGGTGCTGTTTTTT.

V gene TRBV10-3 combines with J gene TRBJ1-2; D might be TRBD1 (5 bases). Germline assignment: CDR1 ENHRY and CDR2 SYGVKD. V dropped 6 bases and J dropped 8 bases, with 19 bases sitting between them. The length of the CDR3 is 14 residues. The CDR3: CAISLTGDRGGYTF. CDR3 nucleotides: TGTGCCATCAGCCTCACGGGGGACCGAGGGGGCTACACCTTC.

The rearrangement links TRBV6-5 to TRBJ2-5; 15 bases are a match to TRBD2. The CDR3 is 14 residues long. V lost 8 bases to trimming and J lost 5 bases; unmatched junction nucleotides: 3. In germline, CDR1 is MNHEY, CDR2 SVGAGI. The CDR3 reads CASRTSGGVETQYF. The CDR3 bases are TGTGCCAGCCGGACTAGCGGGGGGGTGGAGACCCAGTACTTC.

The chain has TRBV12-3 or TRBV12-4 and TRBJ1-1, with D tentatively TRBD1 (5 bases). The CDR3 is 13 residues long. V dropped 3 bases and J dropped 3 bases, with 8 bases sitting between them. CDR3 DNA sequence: TGTGCCAGCAGTTTGTGGGGGGACACTGAAGCTTTCTTT. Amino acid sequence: CASSLWGDTEAFF.

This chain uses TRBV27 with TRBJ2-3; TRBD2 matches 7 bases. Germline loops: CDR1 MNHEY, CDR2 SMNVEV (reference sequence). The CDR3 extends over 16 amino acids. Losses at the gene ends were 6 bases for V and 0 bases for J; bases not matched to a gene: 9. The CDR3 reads CASRLKSGASTDTQYF. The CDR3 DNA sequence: TGTGCCAGCAGACTTAAAAGCGGGGCGAGCACAGATACGCAGTATTTT.

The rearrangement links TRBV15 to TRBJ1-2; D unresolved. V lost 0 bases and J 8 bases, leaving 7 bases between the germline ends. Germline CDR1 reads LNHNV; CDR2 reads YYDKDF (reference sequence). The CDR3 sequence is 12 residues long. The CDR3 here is CATSRDFGGYTF. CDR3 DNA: TGTGCCACCAGCAGAGATTTCGGGGGCTACACCTTC.

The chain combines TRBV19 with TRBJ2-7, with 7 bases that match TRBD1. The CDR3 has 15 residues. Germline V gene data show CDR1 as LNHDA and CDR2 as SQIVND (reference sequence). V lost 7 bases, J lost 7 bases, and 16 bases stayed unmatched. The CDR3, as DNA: TGTGCCAGTACCCCAAGACAGGGCCCGACGGGGGAGCAGTACTTC. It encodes CASTPRQGPTGEQYF. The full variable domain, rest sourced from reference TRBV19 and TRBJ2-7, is DGGITQSPKYLFRKEGQNVTLSCEQNLNHDAMYWYRQDPGQGLRLIYYSQIVNDFQKGDIAEGYSVSREKKESFPLTVTSAQKNPTAFYLCASTPRQGPTGEQYFGPGTRLTVT.

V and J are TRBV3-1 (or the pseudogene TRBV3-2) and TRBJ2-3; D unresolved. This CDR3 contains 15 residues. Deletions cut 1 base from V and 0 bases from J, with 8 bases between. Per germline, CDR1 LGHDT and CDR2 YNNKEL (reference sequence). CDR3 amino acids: CASSQGRTSTDTQYF. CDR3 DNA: TGTGCCAGCAGCCAAGGTCGTACAAGCACAGATACGCAGTATTTT.

DNA of the CDR3: TGCAGTGTTCAGGGGCAGGACGAGCAGTACTTC. This gives the protein CSVQGQDEQYF. The chain links TRBV20-1 to TRBJ2-7; D is perhaps TRBD1 (6 bases). CDR1 and CDR2 (germline): DFQATT, SNEGSKA (reference sequence). The germline V and J ends were trimmed by 7 bases and 5 bases, with 12 bases remaining between them. CDR3 length: 11 amino acids.

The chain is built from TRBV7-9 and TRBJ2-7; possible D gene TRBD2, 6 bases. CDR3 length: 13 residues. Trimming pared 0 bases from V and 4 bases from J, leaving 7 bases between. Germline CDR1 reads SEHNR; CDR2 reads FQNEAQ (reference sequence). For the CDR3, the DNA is TGTGCCAGCAGCTTAGCGGGGGGTTACGAGCAGTACTTC. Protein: CASSLAGGYEQYF.

CDR3 sequence: CASSKGQNYGYTF. The CDR3 nucleotides read TGTGCCAGCTCAAAGGGACAGAACTATGGCTACACCTTC. This sequence joins TRBV18 and TRBJ1-2, with 7 bases that match TRBD1. The CDR3 contains 13 residues. The V segment lost 5 bases and the J segment 2 bases; nucleotides outside the gene matches: 2. Looked up from germline, CDR1 is KGHSH and CDR2 is LQKENI.

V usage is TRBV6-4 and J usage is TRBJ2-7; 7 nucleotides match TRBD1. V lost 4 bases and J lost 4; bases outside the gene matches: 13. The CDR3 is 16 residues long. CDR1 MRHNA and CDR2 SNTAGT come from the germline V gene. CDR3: CASSALPTGPRYEQYF. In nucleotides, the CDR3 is TGTGCCAGCAGTGCCCTTCCGACAGGGCCGAGGTACGAGCAGTACTTC.

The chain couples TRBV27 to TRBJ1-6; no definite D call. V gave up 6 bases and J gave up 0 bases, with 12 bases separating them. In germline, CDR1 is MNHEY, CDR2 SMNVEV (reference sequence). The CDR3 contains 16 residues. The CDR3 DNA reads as TGTGCCAGCAGCCGAGAAACTAGCTCCTATAATTCACCCCTCCACTTT. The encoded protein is CASSRETSSYNSPLHF.

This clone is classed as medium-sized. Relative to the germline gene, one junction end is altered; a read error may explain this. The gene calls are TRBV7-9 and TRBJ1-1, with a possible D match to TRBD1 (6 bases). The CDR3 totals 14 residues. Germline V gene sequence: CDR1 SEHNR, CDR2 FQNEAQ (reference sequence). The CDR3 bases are TGTGCCAGCAGGTTAGTGGGGGCAGGGACTGAAGCTTTCTTT. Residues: CASRLVGAGTEAFF.

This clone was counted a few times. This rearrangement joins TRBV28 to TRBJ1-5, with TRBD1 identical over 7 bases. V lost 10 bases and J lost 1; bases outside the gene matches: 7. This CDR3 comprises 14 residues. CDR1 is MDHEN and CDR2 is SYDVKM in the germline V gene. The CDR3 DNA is TGTGCCACGCTACCCAGGGGGAGCAATCAGCCCCAGCATTTT. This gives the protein CATLPRGSNQPQHF.